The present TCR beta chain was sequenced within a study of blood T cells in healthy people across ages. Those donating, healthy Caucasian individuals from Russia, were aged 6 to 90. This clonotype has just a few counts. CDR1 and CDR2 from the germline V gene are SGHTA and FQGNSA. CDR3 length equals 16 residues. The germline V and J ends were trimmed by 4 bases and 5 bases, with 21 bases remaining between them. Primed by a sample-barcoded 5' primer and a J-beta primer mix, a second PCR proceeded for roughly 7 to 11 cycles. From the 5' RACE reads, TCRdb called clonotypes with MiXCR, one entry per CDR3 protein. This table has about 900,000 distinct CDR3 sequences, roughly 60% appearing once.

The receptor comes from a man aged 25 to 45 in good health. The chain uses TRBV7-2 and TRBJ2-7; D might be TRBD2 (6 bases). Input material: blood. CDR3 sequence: CASSWGHRRGTDEQYF. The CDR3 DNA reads TGTGCCAGCAGCTGGGGTCATAGGAGGGGAACCGACGAGCAGTACTTC.